The clone carrying this T cell receptor (beta chain) was picked up a small number of times. This sequence may be a read error, since a much larger clone differs from it by one base. TCRbeta libraries were built with three rounds of nested PCR, modified from ARM-PCR. TCRdb reprocessed the multiplex PCR reads via MiXCR and lists one record per CDR3 protein. The sample consists of around 99,000 distinct CDR3 sequences, roughly 80% of them appearing once. The entry originates in a study of tumor and adjacent non-tumor tissue in lung cancer. No cell sorting was done before RNA was extracted from the tissue. The source material was lung tumor tissue. This sequence was found in a woman aged 55-75 years with non-small cell lung cancer.

In nucleotides, the CDR3 is TGTGCCAGCAGCAGGACAGGATACGAAAAACTGTTTTTT. This translates into CASSRTGYEKLFF. The rearrangement links TRBV6-6 to TRBJ1-4, with 7 bases matching TRBD1. With V trimmed by 6 bases and J by 8 bases, 6 bases remained unmatched. There are 13 residues in the CDR3. In germline, CDR1 is MNHNY, CDR2 SVGAGI (reference sequence).